This TCR beta chain emerged from a study of T cells after yellow fever vaccination. Study-wide results and limits: Reappearance after the booster was observed for most primary-vaccination clones (roughly 97% CD4, about 90% CD8).

Germline assignment: CDR1 DFQATT and CDR2 SNEGSKA (reference sequence). This CDR3 comprises 13 residues. The V end was cut by 1 base, the J end by 6 bases, with 13 bases between. They built TCR cDNA with 5'RACE template switching, a step that put in a universal primer site and UMIs. TCRdb analysed the 5' RACE reads with MiXCR anew, one entry per CDR3 protein. The sample holds 140,000 to 150,000 distinct CDR3 sequences, 6.6% seen once. This clonotype appeared many times. Its specificity is unknown. The chain carries TRBV20-1 and TRBJ2-7; no reliable D call. This receptor was obtained from a man aged 30-40 years who received the YFV17D yellow fever vaccine. The sample here was CD4+ T cells sorted from PBMCs, taken 10 days after the yellow fever booster vaccination. CDR3 sequence: CSARVFPQSEQYF. The CDR3 bases are TGCAGTGCTAGAGTGTTCCCCCAGTCCGAGCAGTACTTC.